These T cell receptor beta chains were read from a single sample in a study of T cells in Graves' hyperthyroidism and ophthalmopathy. TCRdb reanalysed the multiplex PCR reads using MiXCR and keeps one entry per CDR3 protein. The sample comprises over 650,000 distinct CDR3 sequences, around 15% of which are singletons, and roughly 8% rests with the top ten. The sample comprised blood. These receptors were obtained from a man aged 18 to 30 with Graves' hyperthyroidism. CDR3s include the opening cysteine and the closing phenylalanine or tryptophan. The order of the fields is V gene, J gene, clone size, D gene, CDR3 DNA, CDR3 protein. D genes are given only for firm matches. Rows give clone size only sometimes, using once, few, many, or a class for an expanded clone.

v_gene: TRBV28; j_gene: TRBJ2-7; abundance: many; d_gene: TRBD1; CDR3nt: TGTGCCAGCAGTCGCGACAGGGCGAGTGAGCAGTACTTC; CDR3aa: CASSRDRASEQYF
v_gene: TRBV4-1; j_gene: TRBJ2-7; abundance: many; d_gene: TRBD2; CDR3nt: TGCGCCAGCAGCCAAGATCCGGGGGGGAGCTACGAGCAGTACTTC; CDR3aa: CASSQDPGGSYEQYF
v_gene: TRBV12-5; j_gene: TRBJ2-7; abundance: many; d_gene: -; CDR3nt: TGTGCTAGTGGTTTGGTAGACCAGGGTCGCTACGAGCAGTACTTC; CDR3aa: CASGLVDQGRYEQYF
v_gene: TRBV6-1; j_gene: TRBJ1-2; abundance: -; d_gene: -; CDR3nt: TGTGCCAGCAGTGAACGCTTGGCAGGGTATGGCTACACCTTC; CDR3aa: CASSERLAGYGYTF
v_gene: TRBV6-2/TRBV6-3; j_gene: TRBJ2-2; abundance: few; d_gene: -; CDR3nt: TGTGCCAGCAGTTACAAGGACTACACCGGGGAGCTGTTTTTT; CDR3aa: CASSYKDYTGELFF
v_gene: TRBV9; j_gene: TRBJ2-7; abundance: few; d_gene: TRBD2; CDR3nt: TGTGCCAGCAGCGCTGGGGGGGGGGTATACGAGCAGTACTTC; CDR3aa: CASSAGGGVYEQYF
v_gene: TRBV7-2; j_gene: TRBJ1-2; abundance: few; d_gene: -; CDR3nt: TGTGCCAGCAGCTTAGTCCCAGGGACATTCTATGGCTACACCTTC; CDR3aa: CASSLVPGTFYGYTF
v_gene: TRBV10-3; j_gene: TRBJ2-1; abundance: -; d_gene: -; CDR3nt: TGTGCCATCAGTGAACGGCTAGCGAACTACAATGAGCAGTTCTTC; CDR3aa: CAISERLANYNEQFF
v_gene: TRBV18; j_gene: TRBJ2-7; abundance: many; d_gene: -; CDR3nt: TGTGCCAGCTCACAACTCGGTGGTGAGCAGTACTTC; CDR3aa: CASSQLGGEQYF
v_gene: TRBV12-3/TRBV12-4; j_gene: TRBJ2-1; abundance: -; d_gene: TRBD2; CDR3nt: TGTGCCAGCAGCCTAGATGCGGCTAGCGGGTGGAACCATGAGCAGTTCTTC; CDR3aa: CASSLDAASGWNHEQFF
v_gene: TRBV12-5; j_gene: TRBJ2-7; abundance: few; d_gene: -; CDR3nt: TGTGCTAGTGGTTTGGACCGGGACATTGCCTACGAGCAGTACTTC; CDR3aa: CASGLDRDIAYEQYF
v_gene: TRBV28; j_gene: TRBJ1-6; abundance: -; d_gene: -; CDR3nt: TGTGCCAGCAGTTTGAGCTATGCGGGAGAGGACAGAGGGTATTCACCCCTCCACTTT; CDR3aa: CASSLSYAGEDRGYSPLHF
v_gene: TRBV12-3/TRBV12-4; j_gene: TRBJ1-2; abundance: many; d_gene: -; CDR3nt: TGTGCCAACAAGGACACCGCGGGGGATGGCTACACCTTC; CDR3aa: CANKDTAGDGYTF
v_gene: TRBV12-3/TRBV12-4; j_gene: TRBJ2-5; abundance: few; d_gene: -; CDR3nt: TGTGCCAGCAGGGTATTCCCCCCAGGGAACCAGTACTTC; CDR3aa: CASRVFPPGNQYF
v_gene: TRBV5-6; j_gene: TRBJ2-7; abundance: few; d_gene: TRBD1; CDR3nt: TGTGCCAGCAGCTTGGCGGGTTACAGGGGGCGCGACGAGCAGTACTTC; CDR3aa: CASSLAGYRGRDEQYF
v_gene: TRBV28; j_gene: TRBJ2-7; abundance: many; d_gene: -; CDR3nt: TGTGCCAGCACCCTGGGGGCGATATACGAGCAGTACTTC; CDR3aa: CASTLGAIYEQYF
v_gene: TRBV11-2; j_gene: TRBJ2-1; abundance: many; d_gene: -; CDR3nt: TGTGCCAGCAGCTTGGGGCAGGGGTTGGGCTATGAGCAGTTCTTC; CDR3aa: CASSLGQGLGYEQFF
v_gene: TRBV10-2; j_gene: TRBJ1-1; abundance: few; d_gene: -; CDR3nt: TGCGCCAGCAGTGAGTCGAAAAACACTGAAGCTTTCTTT; CDR3aa: CASSESKNTEAFF
v_gene: TRBV19; j_gene: TRBJ2-1; abundance: -; d_gene: -; CDR3nt: TGTGCCAGTAGTATAGTTTCCGGGAAGTCTCTTTATGAGCAGTTCTTC; CDR3aa: CASSIVSGKSLYEQFF
v_gene: TRBV5-1; j_gene: TRBJ1-1; abundance: few; d_gene: -; CDR3nt: TGCGCCAGCAGCTTGGGGTCGAGGCTTATCGCTGAAGCTTTCTTT; CDR3aa: CASSLGSRLIAEAFF
v_gene: TRBV7-9; j_gene: TRBJ2-1; abundance: many; d_gene: TRBD2; CDR3nt: TGTGCCAGCAGCTTAGTGGGACTAGCGGGAGAGGATGAGCAGTTCTTC; CDR3aa: CASSLVGLAGEDEQFF
v_gene: TRBV2; j_gene: TRBJ1-1; abundance: -; d_gene: TRBD1; CDR3nt: TGTGCCAGCATAGCCTGGACAGGGGCGAACACTGAAGCTTTCTTT; CDR3aa: CASIAWTGANTEAFF
v_gene: TRBV5-1; j_gene: TRBJ2-7; abundance: once; d_gene: TRBD1; CDR3nt: TGCGCCAGCAGCTGGGGGGCCGGGACAGGGGGTTCCTACGAGCAGTACTTC; CDR3aa: CASSWGAGTGGSYEQYF
v_gene: TRBV18; j_gene: TRBJ2-2; abundance: once; d_gene: -; CDR3nt: TGTGCCAGCTCACCACGCATAAATCGGAACACCGGGGAGCTGTTTTTT; CDR3aa: CASSPRINRNTGELFF
v_gene: TRBV7-2; j_gene: TRBJ2-7; abundance: many; d_gene: -; CDR3nt: TGTGCCAGCAGCTTAGAGTGGGACTTAACCTACGAGCAGTACTTC; CDR3aa: CASSLEWDLTYEQYF
v_gene: TRBV5-1; j_gene: TRBJ2-2; abundance: -; d_gene: TRBD1; CDR3nt: TGCGCCAGCAGCAGGGGACAGTGGAACACCGGGGAGCTGTTTTTT; CDR3aa: CASSRGQWNTGELFF
v_gene: TRBV30; j_gene: TRBJ1-1; abundance: many; d_gene: -; CDR3nt: TGTGCCTGGAGGGCCCACCACAGGGAAGCTTTCTTT; CDR3aa: CAWRAHHREAFF
v_gene: TRBV12-3/TRBV12-4; j_gene: TRBJ2-3; abundance: many; d_gene: TRBD2; CDR3nt: TGTGCCAGCAGTTTCATGGCGACTAGCGGGGTCACAGATACGCAGTATTTT; CDR3aa: CASSFMATSGVTDTQYF
v_gene: TRBV29-1; j_gene: TRBJ2-7; abundance: many; d_gene: -; CDR3nt: TGCAGCGTTGAAGATTTACGCGGGGAGGTCTCCCACGAGCAGTACTTC; CDR3aa: CSVEDLRGEVSHEQYF
v_gene: TRBV6-6; j_gene: TRBJ2-6; abundance: few; d_gene: -; CDR3nt: TGTGCCAGCAGTTACTCGCTGGGGGCTGGGGCCAACGTCCTGACTTTC; CDR3aa: CASSYSLGAGANVLTF
v_gene: TRBV11-1; j_gene: TRBJ2-1; abundance: many; d_gene: -; CDR3nt: TGTGCCAGCAGCTTAAGGGGGGAGAGGGGCAATGAGCAGTTCTTC; CDR3aa: CASSLRGERGNEQFF
v_gene: TRBV7-9; j_gene: TRBJ1-2; abundance: few; d_gene: -; CDR3nt: TGTGCCAGCATTGGGGGGCTTGGCTACACCTTC; CDR3aa: CASIGGLGYTF
v_gene: TRBV12-3/TRBV12-4; j_gene: TRBJ2-3; abundance: -; d_gene: TRBD2; CDR3nt: TGTGCCAGCAGTTTACTAGCGGGTATCACAGATACGCAGTATTTT; CDR3aa: CASSLLAGITDTQYF
v_gene: TRBV2; j_gene: TRBJ1-2; abundance: many; d_gene: TRBD1; CDR3nt: TGTGCCAGCAGGGGGGACAGGGATCGATATGGCTACACCTTC; CDR3aa: CASRGDRDRYGYTF
v_gene: TRBV7-2; j_gene: TRBJ1-2; abundance: -; d_gene: -; CDR3nt: TGTGCCAGCAGCTTAGCCCTGGATGGCTACACCTTC; CDR3aa: CASSLALDGYTF
v_gene: TRBV29-1; j_gene: TRBJ1-1; abundance: -; d_gene: TRBD1; CDR3nt: TGCAGCGTACTGACAGGGGGTATGACTGAAGCTTTCTTT; CDR3aa: CSVLTGGMTEAFF
v_gene: TRBV5-1; j_gene: TRBJ2-3; abundance: few; d_gene: TRBD1; CDR3nt: TGCGCCAGCAGAGGGACAGGGGATAGCACAGATACGCAGTATTTT; CDR3aa: CASRGTGDSTDTQYF
v_gene: TRBV6-5; j_gene: TRBJ2-7; abundance: many; d_gene: TRBD2; CDR3nt: TGTGCCAGCAGTTACTCGCTAGCGGGATCGGGGGAGCAGTACTTC; CDR3aa: CASSYSLAGSGEQYF
v_gene: TRBV20-1; j_gene: TRBJ2-1; abundance: many; d_gene: -; CDR3nt: TGCAGTGCTAGAGGTAACAGGGTAAGCTACAATGAGCAGTTCTTC; CDR3aa: CSARGNRVSYNEQFF
v_gene: TRBV28; j_gene: TRBJ2-7; abundance: many; d_gene: -; CDR3nt: TGTGCCAGCAGTCCCCTTGGGGGAAATGAGCAGTACTTC; CDR3aa: CASSPLGGNEQYF
v_gene: TRBV28; j_gene: TRBJ1-1; abundance: many; d_gene: TRBD1; CDR3nt: TGTGCCAGCAGTCCTCTAGGACAGGGGGCGAACACTGAAGCTTTCTTT; CDR3aa: CASSPLGQGANTEAFF